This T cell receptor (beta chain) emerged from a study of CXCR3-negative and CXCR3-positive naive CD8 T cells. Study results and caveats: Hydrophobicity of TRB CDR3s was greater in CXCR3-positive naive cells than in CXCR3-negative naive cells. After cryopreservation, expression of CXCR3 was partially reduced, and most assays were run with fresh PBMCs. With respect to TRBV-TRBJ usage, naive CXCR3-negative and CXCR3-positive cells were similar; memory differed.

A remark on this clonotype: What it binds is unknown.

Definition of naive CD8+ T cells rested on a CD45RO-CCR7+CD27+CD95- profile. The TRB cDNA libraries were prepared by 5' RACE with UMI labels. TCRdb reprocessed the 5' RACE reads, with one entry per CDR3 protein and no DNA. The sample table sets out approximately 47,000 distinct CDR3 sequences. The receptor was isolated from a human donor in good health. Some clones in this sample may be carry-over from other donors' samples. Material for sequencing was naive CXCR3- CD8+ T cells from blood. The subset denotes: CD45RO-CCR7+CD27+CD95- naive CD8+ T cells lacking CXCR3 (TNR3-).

This CDR3 is CASSSDREVNEQFF. The V gene is TRBV6-2 or TRBV6-3, the J gene TRBJ2-1; TCRdb proposes TRBD1, but this gene call is untestable without DNA. The CDR3 has 14 residues. CDR1 is MNHEY and CDR2 is SVGEGT in the germline V gene.